The source of this T cell receptor beta chain is a study of CD8 T cells in ankylosing spondylitis. Study-level findings and limits: The clones that were linked to disease were reported to be significantly enriched in matched synovial fluid samples from ankylosing spondylitis patients. In ankylosing spondylitis blood, a motif of eight highly homologous TCR beta variants appeared characteristic. Relatively scarce in peripheral blood, disease-linked clones were CD8+. In the blood and synovial fluid of reactive arthritis, some motif variants had been previously reported.

Using quantitative 5'-RACE with molecular barcodes, the authors made TCR beta libraries. One entry per CDR3 protein results from TCRdb running MiXCR on the 5' RACE reads. The data contain about 340,000 distinct CDR3 sequences, less than 9.5% of them singletons. The J segment lost 5 bases and the V segment lost 4 bases, leaving 4 bases of the junction unmatched. CDR1 MNHEY and CDR2 SVGAGI come from the germline V gene. The CDR3 consists of 15 residues. This clonotype was picked up many times. Its antigen is not known. The chain recombines TRBV6-5 with TRBJ2-1; TRBD2 matches at 11 bases. The sequence came from a male donor with ankylosing spondylitis. Source material: blood, either unsorted or a sorted T cell fraction (not recorded which). CDR3: CASSFSGRGNNEQFF. CDR3 DNA sequence: TGTGCCAGCAGTTTTAGCGGGAGGGGGAACAATGAGCAGTTCTTC.